This TCR beta chain was found in a study of shared clonotypes between healthy human individuals. Study information: Aged between 18 and 49, the donors were a couple of women and three men.

The ends were cut back, 6 bases at V and 3 bases at J, with 15 bases in the middle. The CDR3 consists of 13 residues. Germline-derived CDR1 and CDR2 are SQVTM and ANQGSEA. It was CD45RO-negative cells, positively selected for CCR7, that made up naive CD8 cells, with terminally differentiated effector memory CD45RA+ cells excluded. Study donors comprised healthy, HIV-negative adults devoid of recent acute infection or vaccination. This was a deep-level run. Using immunoSEQ multiplex PCR, the repertoire was profiled, and TCRdb retains in-frame clones only, with some absent. The sample consists of approximately 600,000 clones, 95% of them appearing once.

This chain links TRBV29-1 with TRBJ2-7; possible D gene TRBD2, 6 bases. This clonotype originated in a woman under 40 in good health. The sample taken for sequencing was naive CD8+ T cells sorted from blood. For the CDR3, the DNA is TGCAGCGTGGGTGCGGGAACCCTCTACGAGCAGTACTTC. Translated: CSVGAGTLYEQYF.